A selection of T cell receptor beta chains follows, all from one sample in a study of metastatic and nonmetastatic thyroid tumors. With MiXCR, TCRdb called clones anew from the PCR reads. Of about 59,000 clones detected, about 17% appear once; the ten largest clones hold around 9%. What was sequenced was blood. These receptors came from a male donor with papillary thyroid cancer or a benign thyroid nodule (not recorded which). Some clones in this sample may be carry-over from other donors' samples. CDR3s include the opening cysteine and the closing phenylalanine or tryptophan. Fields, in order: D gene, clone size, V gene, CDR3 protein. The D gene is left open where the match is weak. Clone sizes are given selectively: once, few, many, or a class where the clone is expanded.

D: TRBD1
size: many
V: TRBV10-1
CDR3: CASSEASGGTVEAFF

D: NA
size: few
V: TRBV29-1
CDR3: CSAVGCDRNKDTQYF

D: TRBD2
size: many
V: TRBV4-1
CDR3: CASSQGVGAGQETQYF

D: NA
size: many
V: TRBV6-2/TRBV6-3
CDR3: CASSPDSTGANVLTF

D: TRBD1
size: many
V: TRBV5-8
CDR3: CASSLEGAHNSPLHF

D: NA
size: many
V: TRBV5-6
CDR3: CASSAQGTGELFF

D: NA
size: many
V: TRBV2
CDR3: CASVISSGTGELFF

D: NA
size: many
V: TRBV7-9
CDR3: CASSLDDGGDNEQFF

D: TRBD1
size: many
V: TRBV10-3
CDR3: CAISESGTGLVGNQPQHF

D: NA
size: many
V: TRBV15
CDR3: CATSRDRWGYGYTF

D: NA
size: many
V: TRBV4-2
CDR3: CASSQAAGDLPHTIYF

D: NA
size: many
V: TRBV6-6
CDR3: CASSYSIRSQETQYF

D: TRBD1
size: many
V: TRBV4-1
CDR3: CASSPTGGAFYGYTF

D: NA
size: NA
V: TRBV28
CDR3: CASTRPRGGYTF

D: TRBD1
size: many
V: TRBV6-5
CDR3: CASSYTATGGEDIQYF